This T cell receptor (beta chain) was retrieved from a study of shared clonotypes between healthy human individuals. This CDR3 has 15 residues. Germline V gene sequence: CDR1 MDHEN, CDR2 SYDVKM. J was trimmed by 5 bases and V by 4 bases; bases with no gene match: 6. Per the original data handling: ImmunoSEQ only sent back junction sequences with no quality scores, so filtering was done differently. Profiling relied on immunoSEQ multiplex PCR, and the TCRdb table lists in-frame clones only, not all of them. That table is the source of V, J and clone size, and D and trimming were worked out from the DNA. The table has 1,400,000 or so clones, 98% to 99% seen once; the top ten hold about 0.4%.

The source of this sequence is a man aged 30 to 45 in good health. V usage is TRBV28 and J usage is TRBJ1-5; the match to TRBD1 covers 9 bases. The sample consisted of naive CD4+ T cells sorted from blood. Subset here: CD45RA+ positively selected. The chain's CDR3 is CASSSQGQGYQPQHF. CDR3 nucleotide sequence: TGTGCCAGCAGTTCCCAAGGACAGGGGTATCAGCCCCAGCATTTT.